Reported below is one T cell receptor beta chain. The target antigen is unknown. This specimen belongs to a study of high-grade serous ovarian cancer treatment subgroups. Findings of the study overall: Tumors within one patient showed repertoire similarity of 0.11 to 0.79. Only CDR3 was analyzed; CDR1 and CDR2 were not.

Per germline, CDR1 MDHEN and CDR2 SYDVKM. V was clipped by 6 bases and J by 5 bases; unmatched bases: 4. The CDR3 is made up of 13 amino acids. Tumor samples were taken before definitive surgery or chemotherapy. Assay used: immunoSEQ multiplex PCR; TCRdb lists only in-frame clones, some missing. The sample gives approximately 3,100 clones, roughly 80% of which show up once; roughly 10% is in the top ten. This TCR was recovered from a human donor with high-grade serous ovarian cancer. Sequences were obtained from tumor tissue. This rearrangement joins TRBV28 to TRBJ1-1, with 9 bases fitting TRBD1. CDR3 nucleotide sequence: TGTGCCAGCAGGGGACAGGGTTGGACTGAAGCTTTCTTT. Translated, it gives CASRGQGWTEAFF.